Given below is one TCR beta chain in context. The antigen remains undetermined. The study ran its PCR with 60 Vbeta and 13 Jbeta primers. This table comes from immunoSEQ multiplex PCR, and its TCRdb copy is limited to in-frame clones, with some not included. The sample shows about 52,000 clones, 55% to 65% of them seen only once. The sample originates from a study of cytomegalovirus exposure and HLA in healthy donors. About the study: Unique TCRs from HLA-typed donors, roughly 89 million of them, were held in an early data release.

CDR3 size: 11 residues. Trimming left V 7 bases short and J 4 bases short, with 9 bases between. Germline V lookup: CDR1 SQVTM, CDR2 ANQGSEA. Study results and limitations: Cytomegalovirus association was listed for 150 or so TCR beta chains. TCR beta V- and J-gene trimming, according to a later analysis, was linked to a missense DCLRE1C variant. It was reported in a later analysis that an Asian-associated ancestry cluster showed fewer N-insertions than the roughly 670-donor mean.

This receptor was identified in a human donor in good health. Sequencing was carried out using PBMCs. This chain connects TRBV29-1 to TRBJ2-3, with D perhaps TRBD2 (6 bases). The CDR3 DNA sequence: TGCAGCGCCCCGGGGGCAGATACGCAGTATTTT. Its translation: CSAPGADTQYF.